The 32 T cell receptor beta chains given below trace back to one sample, sequenced in a study of cytomegalovirus exposure and HLA in healthy donors. Here immunoSEQ multiplex PCR was the method, and the copy in TCRdb shows in-frame clones only, minus some. The sample consists of some 150,000 clones, about 88% of them appearing once. The sample comprised PBMCs. All receptors derive from a woman aged 18-29 years in good health and CMV-seropositive.

The chain carries TRBV5-4 and TRBJ2-2, with 7 bases fitting TRBD1. The CDR3 sequence is 14 residues long. The J segment lost 6 bases and the V segment lost 0 bases, leaving 2 bases of the junction unmatched. Germline values: CDR1 SGHNT, CDR2 YYREEE (reference sequence). The CDR3 here is CASSLVQGAGELFF. CDR3 sequence (DNA): TGTGCCAGCAGCTTGGTTCAGGGGGCCGGGGAGCTGTTTTTT. Looking up the rest from reference TRBV5-4 and TRBJ2-2 gives the full variable domain: ETGVTQSPTHLIKTRGQQVTLRCSSQSGHNTVSWYQQALGQGPQFIFQYYREEENGRGNFPPRFSGLQFPNYSSELNVNALELDDSALYLCASSLVQGAGELFFGEGSRLTVL.

A single count supports this clone. J is TRBJ2-1 and V is TRBV15; possibly TRBD2 for D (6 bases). The CDR3 has 16 amino acids. Germline CDR1 is LNHNV and CDR2 is YYDKDF (reference sequence). V was trimmed by 3 bases and J by 0 bases, leaving 12 bases between them. The CDR3 sequence is CATSSLDGSSYNEQFF. CDR3 DNA sequence: TGTGCCACCAGCAGCCTTGACGGGAGCTCCTACAATGAGCAGTTCTTC. Filled out from reference TRBV15 and TRBJ2-1, the complete variable domain reads DAMVIQNPRYQVTQFGKPVTLSCSQTLNHNVMYWYQQKSSQAPKLLFHYYDKDFNNEADTPDNFQSRRPNTSFCFLDIRSPGLGDTAMYLCATSSLDGSSYNEQFFGPGTRLTVL.

The V gene is TRBV27, the J gene TRBJ2-7, with 9 bases lining up with TRBD2. With 2 bases clipped from V and 4 bases from J, the junction kept 12 bases outside the gene matches. This CDR3 contains 17 residues. Looked up from germline, CDR1 is MNHEY and CDR2 is SMNVEV (reference sequence). The DNA for the CDR3 is TGTGCCAGCAGTTTAATCGGCCGCGGGGGGGGATTATACGAGCAGTACTTC. This encodes CASSLIGRGGGLYEQYF.

CDR3 protein: CASSLYRASGGYF. The DNA for the CDR3 is TGTGCCAGCAGCTTATATCGGGCTAGCGGGGGGTACTTC. This chain connects TRBV11-2 to TRBJ2-7; 10 bases align to TRBD2. The CDR3 contains 13 residues. J lost 12 bases, V lost 2 bases, and 7 bases had no gene match. CDR1 is SGHAT and CDR2 is FQNNGV in the germline V gene.

J is TRBJ1-2 and V is TRBV28; D is perhaps TRBD1 (6 bases). This CDR3 comprises 12 residues. Looked up from germline, CDR1 is MDHEN and CDR2 is SYDVKM. Trimming took 8 bases from V and 4 from J, leaving 11 bases between them. This CDR3 is CASGVDSYGYTF. As DNA, the CDR3 is TGTGCCAGCGGGGTGGACAGCTATGGCTACACCTTC.

This chain joins TRBV19 and TRBJ2-7; no firm D call. V lost 5 bases and J 1 base, leaving 12 bases between the germline ends. The CDR3 is 14 residues long. Per the germline V gene, CDR1 is LNHDA and CDR2 is SQIVND (reference sequence). CDR3 nucleotides: TGTGCCAGTAGTTCATCGCCAGCGTCCTACGAGCAGTACTTC. Residues: CASSSSPASYEQYF. The variable domain in full, with the rest retrieved from reference TRBV19 and TRBJ2-7, is DGGITQSPKYLFRKEGQNVTLSCEQNLNHDAMYWYRQDPGQGLRLIYYSQIVNDFQKGDIAEGYSVSREKKESFPLTVTSAQKNPTAFYLCASSSSPASYEQYFGPGTRLTVT.

V is TRBV5-4 and J is TRBJ1-1, with a tentative D call TRBD1 (6 bases). Germline V gene sequence: CDR1 SGHNT, CDR2 YYREEE (reference sequence). This CDR3 is 17 amino acids long. Trimming shortened V by 7 bases and J by 0 bases, and 22 bases separated the two germline ends. CDR3 loop: CASYVYDIQGMNTEAFF. The CDR3, as DNA: TGTGCCAGCTATGTGTACGATATACAGGGCATGAACACTGAAGCTTTCTTT.

The rearrangement uses TRBV7-9 and TRBJ2-2; maybe TRBD2 (5 bases). Germline CDR1 SEHNR, CDR2 FQNEAQ (reference sequence). V dropped 1 base and J dropped 6 bases, with 18 bases sitting between them. The CDR3 consists of 17 residues. CDR3 bases: TGTGCCAGCAGCTTAGTAAAGTCTAGTGAGGGCGCCGGGGAGCTGTTTTTT. It translates to CASSLVKSSEGAGELFF.

The V gene is TRBV2, the J gene TRBJ2-3, with D perhaps matching TRBD1 (5 bases). Trimming cost V 7 bases and J 0 bases, with 11 bases left between them. Germline assignment: CDR1 SNHLY and CDR2 FYNNEI. CDR3 length equals 14 residues. This CDR3 reads CASIWGYSTDTQYF. Written as DNA, the CDR3 is TGTGCCAGCATTTGGGGCTATAGCACAGATACGCAGTATTTT. The variable domain in full, with the rest retrieved from reference TRBV2 and TRBJ2-3, is EPEVTQTPSHQVTQMGQEVILRCVPISNHLYFYWYRQILGQKVEFLVSFYNNEISEKSEIFDDQFSVERPDGSNFTLKIRSTKLEDSAMYFCASIWGYSTDTQYFGPGTRLTVL.

The rearrangement joins TRBV10-3 to TRBJ2-7; 9 bases agree with TRBD1. The CDR3 spans 16 residues. With V trimmed by 0 bases and J by 4 bases, 7 bases remained unmatched. Germline CDR1 is ENHRY and CDR2 is SYGVKD. CDR3 sequence: CAISESSGTGSYEQYF. The CDR3 DNA reads as TGTGCCATCAGTGAGTCTTCGGGGACAGGGTCATACGAGCAGTACTTC.

This clone has just one count. The genes are TRBV18 and TRBJ2-1; D might be TRBD1 (5 bases). V was trimmed by 5 bases and J by 7 bases, leaving 12 bases between them. The CDR3 has 13 residues. Germline CDR1 is KGHSH and CDR2 is LQKENI. The CDR3 region is CASSGAPGNEQFF. The CDR3 coding sequence is TGTGCCAGCTCAGGGGCCCCCGGAAATGAGCAGTTCTTC.

The chain recombines TRBV29-1 with TRBJ2-7; the D is unclear. V was pared by 4 bases and J by 2 bases, with 9 bases between. The CDR3 consists of 12 residues. CDR1 is SQVTM and CDR2 is ANQGSEA in the germline V gene. The CDR3 coding sequence is TGCAGCGTTGGGGCTAACCCCTACGAGCAGTACTTC. Protein sequence: CSVGANPYEQYF.

V usage is TRBV9 and J usage is TRBJ2-7; TRBD2 agrees at 8 bases. V lost 0 bases and J lost 6; bases outside the gene matches: 8. Germline CDR1 and CDR2: SGDLS and YYNGEE. This CDR3 is 15 amino acids long. The CDR3 DNA is TGTGCCAGCAGCGTAGGTCGGGAGGGCCGGGGCGAGCAGTACTTC. Translation: CASSVGREGRGEQYF.

The V and J genes are TRBV5-4 and TRBJ1-2; possibly TRBD1 for D (5 bases). The CDR3 spans 13 residues. Trimming stripped 3 bases from V and 8 bases from J, with 14 bases between. Germline V gene sequence: CDR1 SGHNT, CDR2 YYREEE (reference sequence). The CDR3 protein is CASSSARAGGYTF. The CDR3 DNA follows: TGTGCCAGCAGCTCGGCCAGGGCTGGGGGCTACACCTTC.

This chain uses TRBV10-3 with TRBJ2-1; 9 nucleotides agree with TRBD2. This CDR3 spans 15 amino acids. The V segment lost 3 bases and the J segment 7 bases; nucleotides outside the gene matches: 7. The V gene's germline CDR1 is ENHRY and CDR2 SYGVKD. CDR3 coding DNA: TGTGCCATCAGTGAAGGCGGGAGGGCACAGAATGAGCAGTTCTTC. Encoded protein: CAISEGGRAQNEQFF.

V usage is TRBV7-2 and J usage is TRBJ2-1; D gene ambiguous. Trimming removed 1 base at V and 6 bases at J, with 13 bases between. Germline V gene sequence: CDR1 SGHTA, CDR2 FQGNSA. The CDR3 runs 15 residues. The CDR3 sequence: CASSLDTGAFNEQFF. The DNA of the CDR3 is TGTGCCAGCAGCTTAGATACTGGAGCGTTCAATGAGCAGTTCTTC.

The J gene is TRBJ2-2, the V gene TRBV2, with 8 bases identical to TRBD2. V lost 7 bases and J lost 3; bases outside the gene matches: 10. The CDR3 has 16 residues. Germline-derived CDR1 and CDR2 are SNHLY and FYNNEI. The CDR3 loop is CASMNPGLVDTGELFF. In DNA, the CDR3 is TGTGCCAGCATGAATCCGGGACTAGTCGACACCGGGGAGCTGTTTTTT. Drawing the rest from reference TRBV2 and TRBJ2-2, the complete variable domain is EPEVTQTPSHQVTQMGQEVILRCVPISNHLYFYWYRQILGQKVEFLVSFYNNEISEKSEIFDDQFSVERPDGSNFTLKIRSTKLEDSAMYFCASMNPGLVDTGELFFGEGSRLTVL.

The rearrangement links TRBV2 to TRBJ2-6; 13 bases are shared with TRBD2. The CDR3 runs 17 residues. V gave up 5 bases and J gave up 0 bases; unmatched junction bases: 1. The V gene's germline CDR1 is SNHLY and CDR2 FYNNEI. The DNA for the CDR3 is TGTGCCAGCAGTCGACTAGCGGGAGGCTCTGGGGCCAACGTCCTGACTTTC. It specifies CASSRLAGGSGANVLTF.

J is TRBJ2-3 and V is TRBV13, with D unclear. The germline CDR1 and CDR2 sequences are PRHDT and FYEKMQ (reference sequence). Trimming pared 1 base from V and 4 bases from J, leaving 18 bases between. This CDR3 is 17 amino acids long. The CDR3 DNA reads as TGTGCCAGCAGCTTAGAGTGGTCGGGTTCAAGCGCAGATACGCAGTATTTT. Protein: CASSLEWSGSSADTQYF.

The chain has TRBV2 and TRBJ2-1; TRBD2 aligns across 9 bases. Trimming took 5 bases from V and 8 from J; bases not matched to a gene: 13. Germline assignment: CDR1 SNHLY and CDR2 FYNNEI. The CDR3 consists of 16 residues. The CDR3 DNA reads TGTGCCAGCAGTTACACGACTAGCGGCCTTAGGGATGAGCAGTTCTTC. Translation gives CASSYTTSGLRDEQFF.

V usage is TRBV7-3 and J usage is TRBJ2-1, with TRBD2 matching 7 bases. Germline lookup yields CDR1 SGHTA and CDR2 FQGTGA. The length of the CDR3 is 17 residues. The V segment lost 1 base and the J segment 3 bases; nucleotides outside the gene matches: 9. CDR3 sequence reads: CASSLRPAGTYYNEQFF. Here the CDR3 DNA reads TGTGCCAGCAGCTTAAGGCCAGCGGGGACGTACTACAATGAGCAGTTCTTC. The complete variable domain, with remaining parts taken from reference TRBV7-3 and TRBJ2-1, reads GAGVSQTPSNKVTEKGKYVELRCDPISGHTALYWYRQSLGQGPEFLIYFQGTGAADDSGLPNDRFFAVRPEGSVSTLKIQRTERGDSAVYLCASSLRPAGTYYNEQFFGPGTRLTVL.

The rearrangement links TRBV2 to TRBJ2-2, with D tentatively TRBD2 (5 bases). Germline CDR1 reads SNHLY; CDR2 reads FYNNEI. The CDR3 consists of 14 residues. Trimming took off 3 bases at V and 5 bases at J, with 10 bases between the two ends. This CDR3 reads CASSDQRRTGELFF. The CDR3 nucleotides are TGTGCCAGCAGTGACCAGCGGCGTACCGGGGAGCTGTTTTTT.

The chain is built from TRBV27 and TRBJ2-2; D uncertain. This CDR3 is 14 amino acids long. CDR1 and CDR2 (germline): MNHEY, SMNVEV (reference sequence). V was trimmed by 2 bases and J by 6 bases, leaving 10 bases between them. As DNA, the CDR3 is TGTGCCAGCAGTTTAAATAGTGCCCCCGGGGAGCTGTTTTTT. It translates to CASSLNSAPGELFF.

CDR3 in amino acids: CASSLGSRGGYTF. The CDR3 DNA sequence: TGTGCCAGCAGCTTAGGATCCAGGGGTGGCTACACCTTC. The chain carries TRBV11-2 and TRBJ1-2; possible D gene TRBD1, 6 bases. This CDR3 region has 13 residues. Germline V gene sequence: CDR1 SGHAT, CDR2 FQNNGV. V dropped 1 base and J dropped 7 bases, with 10 bases sitting between them.

The gene calls are TRBV11-2 and TRBJ2-7; 8 bases agree with TRBD1. Losses at the gene ends were 0 bases for V and 7 bases for J; bases not matched to a gene: 8. Germline CDR1 reads SGHAT; CDR2 reads FQNNGV. This CDR3 comprises 15 residues. The CDR3, as DNA: TGTGCCAGCAGCTTAGAGAGGACAGGGTTGGGGGAGCAGTACTTC. This codes for CASSLERTGLGEQYF.

V is TRBV9 and J is TRBJ2-3; possible D gene TRBD1, 6 bases. This CDR3 is built from 18 residues. Trimming took off 0 bases at V and 5 bases at J, with 22 bases between the two ends. The germline V gene has CDR1 SGDLS and CDR2 YYNGEE. The chain's CDR3 is CASSVDRAISTRGDTQYF. The CDR3 DNA reads TGTGCCAGCAGCGTAGACAGGGCAATTTCAACGAGGGGAGATACGCAGTATTTT.

J is TRBJ2-2 and V is TRBV7-9, with D tentatively TRBD1 (6 bases). Trimming removed 0 bases at V and 3 bases at J, with 14 bases between. The CDR3 extends over 17 amino acids. Looked up from germline, CDR1 is SEHNR and CDR2 is FQNEAQ (reference sequence). CDR3 region: CASSLAPGRGHTGELFF. The CDR3 DNA is TGTGCCAGCAGCTTAGCGCCAGGCAGGGGACACACCGGGGAGCTGTTTTTT.

The gene calls are TRBV6-1 and TRBJ1-5, with 9 nucleotides matching TRBD1. CDR3 length: 17 residues. Germline V gene sequence: CDR1 MNHNS, CDR2 SASEGT. The trim removed 4 bases at V and 3 bases at J, leaving 10 bases unmatched. The chain's CDR3 is CASSGDREGPSNQPQHF. The CDR3 DNA reads TGTGCCAGCAGTGGGGACAGGGAAGGACCCTCCAATCAGCCCCAGCATTTT.

The rearrangement uses TRBV18 and TRBJ1-1; 10 positions agree with TRBD1. The CDR3 is 15 amino acids. Germline V gene lookup returns CDR1 KGHSH and CDR2 LQKENI. The trim removed 1 base at V and 5 bases at J, leaving 4 bases unmatched. CDR3: CASSPRTGGKTEAFF. Written as DNA, the CDR3 is TGTGCCAGCTCACCACGGACAGGGGGGAAAACTGAAGCTTTCTTT.

J is TRBJ2-1 and V is TRBV6-6, with 14 bases matching TRBD2. CDR3 length: 16 residues. Per the germline V gene, CDR1 is MNHNY and CDR2 is SVGAGI (reference sequence). The junction had 6 bases not matched to a gene; V was cut back by 2 bases and J by 9 bases. In DNA form, the CDR3 reads TGTGCCAGCAGTTACGGGACTAGCGGGAGTAGAGGTGAGCAGTTCTTC. Its protein product is CASSYGTSGSRGEQFF.

The rearrangement joins TRBV19 to TRBJ1-2, with TRBD1 as a possible D gene (5 bases). The CDR3 loop spans 16 amino acids. CDR1 and CDR2 from the germline V gene are LNHDA and SQIVND (reference sequence). The V gene lost 3 bases and the J gene lost 0 bases, with 14 bases spanning the gap. CDR3 region: CASSISGTAPNYGYTF. The CDR3 DNA is TGTGCCAGTAGTATTAGTGGGACTGCGCCTAACTATGGCTACACCTTC.

The chain uses TRBV2 and TRBJ2-7; 7 bases map to TRBD1. The CDR3 spans 12 residues. Germline loops: CDR1 SNHLY, CDR2 FYNNEI. The ends lost 6 bases at V and 4 bases at J; junction bases unmatched: 3. The CDR3 coding sequence is TGTGCCAGCAGGGGGGACAGTTACGAGCAGTACTTC. Translation: CASRGDSYEQYF.